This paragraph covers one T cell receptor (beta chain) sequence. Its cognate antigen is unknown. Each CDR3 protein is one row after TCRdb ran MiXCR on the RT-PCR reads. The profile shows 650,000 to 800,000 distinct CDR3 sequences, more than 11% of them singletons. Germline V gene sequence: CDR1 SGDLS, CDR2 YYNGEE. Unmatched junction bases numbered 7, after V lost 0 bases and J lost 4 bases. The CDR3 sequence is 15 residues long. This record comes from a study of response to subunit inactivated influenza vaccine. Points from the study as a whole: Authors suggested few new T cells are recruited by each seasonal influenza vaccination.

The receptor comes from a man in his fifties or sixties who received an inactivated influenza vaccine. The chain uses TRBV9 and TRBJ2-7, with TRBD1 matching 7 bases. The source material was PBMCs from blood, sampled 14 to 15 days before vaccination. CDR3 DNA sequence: TGTGCCAGCAGCGTAGAAGGGGGCGAGGTTTACGAGCAGTACTTC. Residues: CASSVEGGEVYEQYF.